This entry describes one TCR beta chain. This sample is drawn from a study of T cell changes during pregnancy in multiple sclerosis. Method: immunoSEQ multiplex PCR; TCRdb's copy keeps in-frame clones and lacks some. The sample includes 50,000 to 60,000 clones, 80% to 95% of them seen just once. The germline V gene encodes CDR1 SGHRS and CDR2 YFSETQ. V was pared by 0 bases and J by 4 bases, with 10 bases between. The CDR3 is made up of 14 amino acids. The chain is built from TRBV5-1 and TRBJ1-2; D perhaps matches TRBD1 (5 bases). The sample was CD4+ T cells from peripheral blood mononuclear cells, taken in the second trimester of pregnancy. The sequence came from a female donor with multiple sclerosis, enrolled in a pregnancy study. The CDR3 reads CASSLEGRAYGYTF. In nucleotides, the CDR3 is TGCGCCAGCAGCTTGGAGGGCAGGGCCTATGGCTACACCTTC. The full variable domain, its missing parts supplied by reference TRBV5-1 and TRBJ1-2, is KAGVTQTPRYLIKTRGQQVTLSCSPISGHRSVSWYQQTPGQGLQFLFEYFSETQRNKGNFPGRFSGRQFSNSRSEMNVSTLELGDSALYLCASSLEGRAYGYTFGSGTRLTVV.